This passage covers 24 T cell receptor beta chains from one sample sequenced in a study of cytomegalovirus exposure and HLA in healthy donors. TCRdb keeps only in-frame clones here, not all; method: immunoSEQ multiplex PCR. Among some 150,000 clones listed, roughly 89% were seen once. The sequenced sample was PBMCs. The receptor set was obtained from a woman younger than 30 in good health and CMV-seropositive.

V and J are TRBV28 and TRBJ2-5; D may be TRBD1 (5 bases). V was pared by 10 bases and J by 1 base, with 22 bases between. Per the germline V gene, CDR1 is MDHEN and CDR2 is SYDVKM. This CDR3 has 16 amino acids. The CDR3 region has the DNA TGTGCCACGGACCCGCTTCAACAGGTCCCCCAAGAGACCCAGTACTTC. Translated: CATDPLQQVPQETQYF.

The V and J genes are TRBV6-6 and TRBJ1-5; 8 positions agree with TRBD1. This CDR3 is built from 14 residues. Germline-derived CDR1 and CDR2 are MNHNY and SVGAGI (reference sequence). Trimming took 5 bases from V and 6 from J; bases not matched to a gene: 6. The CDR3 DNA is TGTGCCAGCAGTGGACAGGGAGTAGGTCAGCCCCAGCATTTT. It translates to CASSGQGVGQPQHF.

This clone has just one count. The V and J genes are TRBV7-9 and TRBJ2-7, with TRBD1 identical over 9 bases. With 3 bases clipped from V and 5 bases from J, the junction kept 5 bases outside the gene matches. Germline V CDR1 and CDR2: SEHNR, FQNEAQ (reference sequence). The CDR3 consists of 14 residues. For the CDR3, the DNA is TGTGCCAGCAGCTTTCCTGGACAGGGGAACGAGCAGTACTTC. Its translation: CASSFPGQGNEQYF. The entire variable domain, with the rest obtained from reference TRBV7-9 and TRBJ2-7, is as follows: DTGVSQNPRHKITKRGQNVTFRCDPISEHNRLYWYRQTLGQGPEFLTYFQNEAQLEKSRLLSDRFSAERPKGSFSTLEIQRTEQGDSAMYLCASSFPGQGNEQYFGPGTRLTVT.

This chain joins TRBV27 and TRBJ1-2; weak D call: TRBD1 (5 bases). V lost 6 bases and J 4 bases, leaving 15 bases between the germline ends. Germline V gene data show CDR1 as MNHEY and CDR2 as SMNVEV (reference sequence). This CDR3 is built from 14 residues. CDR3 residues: CASSKTGVLYGYTF. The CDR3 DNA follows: TGTGCCAGCAGCAAGACGGGGGTCCTCTATGGCTACACCTTC.

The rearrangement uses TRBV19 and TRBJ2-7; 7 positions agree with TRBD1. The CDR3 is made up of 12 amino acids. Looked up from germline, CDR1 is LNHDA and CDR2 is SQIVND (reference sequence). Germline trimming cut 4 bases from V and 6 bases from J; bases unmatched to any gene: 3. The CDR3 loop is CASSTDRAEQYF. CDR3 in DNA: TGTGCCAGTAGTACCGACAGGGCCGAGCAGTACTTC.

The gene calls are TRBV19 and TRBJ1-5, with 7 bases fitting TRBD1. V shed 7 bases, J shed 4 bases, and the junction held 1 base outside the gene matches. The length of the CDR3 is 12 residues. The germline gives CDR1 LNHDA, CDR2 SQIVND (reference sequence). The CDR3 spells CASKQGNQPQHF. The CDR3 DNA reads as TGTGCCAGTAAACAGGGGAATCAGCCCCAGCATTTT.

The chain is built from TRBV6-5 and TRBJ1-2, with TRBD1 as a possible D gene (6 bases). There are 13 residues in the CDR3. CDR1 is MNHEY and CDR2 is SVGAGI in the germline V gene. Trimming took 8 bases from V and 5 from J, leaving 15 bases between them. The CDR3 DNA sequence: TGTGCCAGCGGGGGGGCGTACAGTTATGGCTACACCTTC. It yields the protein CASGGAYSYGYTF.

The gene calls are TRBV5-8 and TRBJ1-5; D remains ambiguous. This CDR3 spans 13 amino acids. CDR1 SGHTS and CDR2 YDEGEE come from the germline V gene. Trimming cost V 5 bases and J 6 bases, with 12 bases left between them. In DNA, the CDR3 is TGTGCCAGCAGGTCGGGCCGGGGTCAGCCCCAGCATTTT. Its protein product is CASRSGRGQPQHF.

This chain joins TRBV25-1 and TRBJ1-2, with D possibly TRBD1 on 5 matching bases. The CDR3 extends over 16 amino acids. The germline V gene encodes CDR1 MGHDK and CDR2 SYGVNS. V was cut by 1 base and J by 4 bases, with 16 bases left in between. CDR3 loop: CASSELTAGKIYGYTF. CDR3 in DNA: TGTGCCAGCAGTGAATTGACGGCAGGGAAGATCTATGGCTACACCTTC.

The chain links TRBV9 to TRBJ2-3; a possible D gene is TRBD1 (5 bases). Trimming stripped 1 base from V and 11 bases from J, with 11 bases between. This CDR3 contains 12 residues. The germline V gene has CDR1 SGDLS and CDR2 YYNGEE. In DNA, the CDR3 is TGTGCCAGCAGCGTATCTGGGGCGGAGCAGTATTTT. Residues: CASSVSGAEQYF. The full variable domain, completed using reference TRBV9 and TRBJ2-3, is DSGVTQTPKHLITATGQRVTLRCSPRSGDLSVYWYQQSLDQGLQFLIQYYNGEERAKGNILERFSAQQFPDLHSELNLSSLELGDSALYFCASSVSGAEQYFGPGTRLTVL.

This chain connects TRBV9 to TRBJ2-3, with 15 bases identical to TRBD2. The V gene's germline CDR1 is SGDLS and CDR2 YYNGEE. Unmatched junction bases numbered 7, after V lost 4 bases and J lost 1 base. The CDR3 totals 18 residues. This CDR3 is CASSIGLAGGLGTDTQYF. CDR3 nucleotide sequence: TGTGCCAGCAGCATTGGACTAGCGGGGGGGCTAGGCACAGATACGCAGTATTTT.

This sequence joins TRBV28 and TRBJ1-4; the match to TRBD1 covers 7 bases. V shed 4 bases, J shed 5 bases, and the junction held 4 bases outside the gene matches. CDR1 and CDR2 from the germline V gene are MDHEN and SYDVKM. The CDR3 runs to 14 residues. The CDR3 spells CASSSGQINEKLFF. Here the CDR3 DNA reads TGTGCCAGCAGTTCGGGACAGATAAATGAAAAACTGTTTTTT.

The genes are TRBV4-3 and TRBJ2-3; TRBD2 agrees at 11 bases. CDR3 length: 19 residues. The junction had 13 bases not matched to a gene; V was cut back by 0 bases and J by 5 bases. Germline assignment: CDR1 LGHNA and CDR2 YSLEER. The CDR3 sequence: CASSQEGTSGSPQGDTQYF. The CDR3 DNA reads TGCGCCAGCAGCCAAGAGGGGACTAGCGGTTCGCCCCAGGGAGATACGCAGTATTTT.

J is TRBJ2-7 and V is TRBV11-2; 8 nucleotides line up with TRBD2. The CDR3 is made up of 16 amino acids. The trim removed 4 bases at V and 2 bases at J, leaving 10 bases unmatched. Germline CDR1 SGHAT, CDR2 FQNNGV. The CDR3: CASSSIGNSGAYEQYF. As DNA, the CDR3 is TGTGCCAGCAGCTCGATCGGGAATAGCGGGGCCTACGAGCAGTACTTC.

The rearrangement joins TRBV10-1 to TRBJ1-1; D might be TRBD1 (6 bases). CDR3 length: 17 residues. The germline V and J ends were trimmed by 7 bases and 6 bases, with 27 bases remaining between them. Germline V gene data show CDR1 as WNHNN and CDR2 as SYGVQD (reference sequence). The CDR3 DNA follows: TGCGCCAGCAACGAAAATAGACAGGTTCCGAGGAGGCCTGAAGCTTTCTTT. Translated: CASNENRQVPRRPEAFF.

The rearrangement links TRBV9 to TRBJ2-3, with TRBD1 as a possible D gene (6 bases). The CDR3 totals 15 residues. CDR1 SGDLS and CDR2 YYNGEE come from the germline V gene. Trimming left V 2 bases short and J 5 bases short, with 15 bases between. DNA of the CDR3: TGTGCCAGCAGCGTTGAGGCCAGGGGAATAGATACGCAGTATTTT. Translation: CASSVEARGIDTQYF. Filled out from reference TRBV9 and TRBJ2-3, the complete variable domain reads DSGVTQTPKHLITATGQRVTLRCSPRSGDLSVYWYQQSLDQGLQFLIQYYNGEERAKGNILERFSAQQFPDLHSELNLSSLELGDSALYFCASSVEARGIDTQYFGPGTRLTVL.

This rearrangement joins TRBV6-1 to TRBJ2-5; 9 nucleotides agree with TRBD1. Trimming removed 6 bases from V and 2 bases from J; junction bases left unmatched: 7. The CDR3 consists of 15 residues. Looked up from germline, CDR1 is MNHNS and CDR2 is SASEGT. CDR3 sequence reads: CASSTGGTGQETQYF. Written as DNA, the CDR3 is TGTGCCAGCAGCACAGGGGGCACAGGACAAGAGACCCAGTACTTC.

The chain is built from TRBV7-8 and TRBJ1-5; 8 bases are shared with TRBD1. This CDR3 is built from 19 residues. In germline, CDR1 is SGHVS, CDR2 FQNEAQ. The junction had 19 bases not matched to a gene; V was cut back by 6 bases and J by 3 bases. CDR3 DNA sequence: TGTGCCAGCAGGGAGACCCCCAGGACAGGGTGGGACACCAATCAGCCCCAGCATTTT. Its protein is CASRETPRTGWDTNQPQHF.

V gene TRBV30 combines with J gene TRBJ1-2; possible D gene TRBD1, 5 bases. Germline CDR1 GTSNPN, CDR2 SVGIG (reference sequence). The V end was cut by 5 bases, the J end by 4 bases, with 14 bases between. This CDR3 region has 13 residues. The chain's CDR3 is CAWAAGRPYGYTF. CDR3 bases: TGTGCCTGGGCGGCAGGGCGGCCCTATGGCTACACCTTC.

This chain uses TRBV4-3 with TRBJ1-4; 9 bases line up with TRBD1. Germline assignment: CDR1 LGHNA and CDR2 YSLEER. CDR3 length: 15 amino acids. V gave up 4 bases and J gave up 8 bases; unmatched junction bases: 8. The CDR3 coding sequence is TGCGCCAGCAGCCGACGGGACAGGGCGGACGAAAAACTGTTTTTT. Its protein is CASSRRDRADEKLFF.

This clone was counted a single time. In nucleotides, the CDR3 is TGCAGCGTTGAGCAGGGAAAACTGTTTTTT. This sequence encodes CSVEQGKLFF. The gene calls are TRBV29-1 and TRBJ1-4, with TRBD1 as a possible D gene (5 bases). Trimming cost V 3 bases and J 10 bases, with 6 bases left between them. CDR3 length equals 10 residues. Germline CDR1 is SQVTM and CDR2 is ANQGSEA.

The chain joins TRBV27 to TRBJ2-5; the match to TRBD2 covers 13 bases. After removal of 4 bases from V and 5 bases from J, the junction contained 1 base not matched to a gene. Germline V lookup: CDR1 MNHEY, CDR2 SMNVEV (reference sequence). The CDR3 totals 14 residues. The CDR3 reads CASSWGLAGETQYF. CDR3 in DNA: TGTGCCAGCAGTTGGGGACTAGCGGGGGAGACCCAGTACTTC.

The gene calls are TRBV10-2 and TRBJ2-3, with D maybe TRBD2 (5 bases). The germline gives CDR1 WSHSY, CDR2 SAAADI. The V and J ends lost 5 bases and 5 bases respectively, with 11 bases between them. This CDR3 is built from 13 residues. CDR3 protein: CASSRTEKDTQYF. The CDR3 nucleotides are TGCGCCAGCAGTCGGACTGAGAAAGATACGCAGTATTTT.

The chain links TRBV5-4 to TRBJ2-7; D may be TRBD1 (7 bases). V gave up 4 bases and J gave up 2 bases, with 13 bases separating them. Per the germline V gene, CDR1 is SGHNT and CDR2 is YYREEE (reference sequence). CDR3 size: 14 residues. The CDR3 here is CASSAGQNPYEQYF. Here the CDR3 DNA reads TGTGCCAGCAGCGCGGGACAGAATCCCTACGAGCAGTACTTC.